This is a list of T cell receptor beta chains from one sample in a study of shared clonotypes between healthy human individuals. The table came from immunoSEQ multiplex PCR; TCRdb's copy has only in-frame clones and leaves some out. Counted here are roughly 2.5 million clones, 85% to 95% occurring once; the ten biggest clones make up over 0.12%. The sequenced material came from naive CD4+ T cells sorted from blood. Receptors were obtained from a man younger than 35 in good health. CDR3s include the opening cysteine and the closing phenylalanine or tryptophan. The D gene is left open where the match is weak. Only part of the rows carry a size: once, few, many, or a class if the clone is expanded.

cdr3_nt cdr3_aa d_call j_call v_call clone_size
TGTGCCAGCAGTCAACCTCTAGGACAGGGTTTTAGGGGCTACACCTTC CASSQPLGQGFRGYTF TRBD1 TRBJ1-2 TRBV28 .
TGCGCCAGCAGTGAGCCAGGACTAGCGGGGGGGCCTAGGGAGACCCAGTACTTC CASSEPGLAGGPRETQYF TRBD2 TRBJ2-5 TRBV10-1 .
TGTGCCTGGAGCGGGACAGGGGGGGGTATGGGCTACACCTTC CAWSGTGGGMGYTF TRBD1 TRBJ1-2 TRBV30 .
TGCGCCAGCAGTATAGGGGGGGTGAGTCGAGCAGATACGCAGTATTTT CASSIGGVSRADTQYF . TRBJ2-3 TRBV10-2 .
TGTGCCAGCAGAACTACAGGGGGCATAAATGAGCAGTTCTTC CASRTTGGINEQFF TRBD1 TRBJ2-1 TRBV6-6 .
TGTGCCAGTAGTATTGGTCAGGGGGTCGGAGAGACCCAGTACTTC CASSIGQGVGETQYF TRBD1 TRBJ2-5 TRBV19 .
TGTGCCAGCAGCCGGTGGGGCAGCCAAGTTAACAATGAGCAGTTCTTC CASSRWGSQVNNEQFF . TRBJ2-1 TRBV11-2 .
TGCAGCACCCCCCTTCGGTTGGGTCAGCCGGACACCTTC CSTPLRLGQPDTF . TRBJ1-2 TRBV29-1 .
TGTGCCAGCAGTGGACAGGAGTACGAGCAGTACTTC CASSGQEYEQYF . TRBJ2-7 TRBV2 .
TGTGCCAGCAGCCAGGCCAGGGGAGGCACTGAAGCTTTCTTT CASSQARGGTEAFF . TRBJ1-1 TRBV6-6 once
TGTGCCAGCAGCTTTAGCAGGAACACTGAAGCTTTCTTT CASSFSRNTEAFF . TRBJ1-1 TRBV7-2 few
TGCGCCAGCAGCTTGGGGCGGGACAGGGGGACAGATACGCAGTATTTT CASSLGRDRGTDTQYF TRBD1 TRBJ2-3 TRBV5-1 .
TGCGCCAGCACCTTAGACCCGAACACCGGGGAGCTGTTTTTT CASTLDPNTGELFF . TRBJ2-2 TRBV5-1 .
TGTGCCAGCAGCGTAAGCAGTTATAATTCACCCCTCCACTTT CASSVSSYNSPLHF . TRBJ1-6 TRBV9 once
TGTGCCAGCAGCCCAAGGCGACTAGCGGGAGACGGTACAGATACGCAGTATTTT CASSPRRLAGDGTDTQYF TRBD2 TRBJ2-3 TRBV7-9 .
TGTGCCAGTGGACAGGGGATCCCCGGGGAGCTGTTTTTT CASGQGIPGELFF TRBD1 TRBJ2-2 TRBV19 .
TGCGCCAGCAGCGAAGGGGCCAGCACAGATACGCAGTATTTT CASSEGASTDTQYF . TRBJ2-3 TRBV5-1 .
TGTGCCTGGAGTCACGGCCAGGAAGGGGGGCCTCGGGATACGCAGTATTTT CAWSHGQEGGPRDTQYF . TRBJ2-3 TRBV30 once
TGTGCCAGCAGTCCAGGGACTAGCGGGAGCGGGCCTGCCGGGGAGCTGTTTTTT CASSPGTSGSGPAGELFF TRBD2 TRBJ2-2 TRBV27 .
TGTGCCAGCAGTTACGGGGGGAGGACCGGGGAGCTGTTTTTT CASSYGGRTGELFF . TRBJ2-2 TRBV6-6 .
TGCGCCAGCAGCGGGAGGGCCCAAGAGACCCAGTACTTC CASSGRAQETQYF TRBD2 TRBJ2-5 TRBV4-1 .
TGTGCCAGTAGTAGAAGCACAGGGGGAAGGGCTGAAGCTTTCTTT CASSRSTGGRAEAFF TRBD1 TRBJ1-1 TRBV19 .
TGTGCCTGGAGTAGGGGGGGTCAGCCCCAGCATTTT CAWSRGGQPQHF . TRBJ1-5 TRBV30 few
TGTGCCAGCTCCCGGGACAGGATTAGTACCGGGGAGCTGTTTTTT CASSRDRISTGELFF TRBD1 TRBJ2-2 TRBV7-6 once
TGCGCCAGCAGCCAAGATGCAGGGAACTATGGCTACACCTTC CASSQDAGNYGYTF . TRBJ1-2 TRBV4-3 .
TGTGCCAGCAGCGTAGGTAGGCTAGCGGGAGGGTTTGGAGATACGCAGTATTTT CASSVGRLAGGFGDTQYF TRBD2 TRBJ2-3 TRBV9 .
TGTGCCAGCTCACCATCGACGGGCGGGGAGACCCAGTACTTC CASSPSTGGETQYF . TRBJ2-5 TRBV18 .
TGTGCCAGCAGCACTGCCCGAGGAACCTACAATGAGCAGTTCTTC CASSTARGTYNEQFF . TRBJ2-1 TRBV11-3 .
TGTGCCAGCAGCTTAGTGGGTATTAGGGGTTTCGGAAACACTGAAGCTTTCTTT CASSLVGIRGFGNTEAFF . TRBJ1-1 TRBV7-2 .
TGTGCCAGCAGCCGTCAAGAAAACACTGAAGCTTTCTTT CASSRQENTEAFF . TRBJ1-1 TRBV6-4 few